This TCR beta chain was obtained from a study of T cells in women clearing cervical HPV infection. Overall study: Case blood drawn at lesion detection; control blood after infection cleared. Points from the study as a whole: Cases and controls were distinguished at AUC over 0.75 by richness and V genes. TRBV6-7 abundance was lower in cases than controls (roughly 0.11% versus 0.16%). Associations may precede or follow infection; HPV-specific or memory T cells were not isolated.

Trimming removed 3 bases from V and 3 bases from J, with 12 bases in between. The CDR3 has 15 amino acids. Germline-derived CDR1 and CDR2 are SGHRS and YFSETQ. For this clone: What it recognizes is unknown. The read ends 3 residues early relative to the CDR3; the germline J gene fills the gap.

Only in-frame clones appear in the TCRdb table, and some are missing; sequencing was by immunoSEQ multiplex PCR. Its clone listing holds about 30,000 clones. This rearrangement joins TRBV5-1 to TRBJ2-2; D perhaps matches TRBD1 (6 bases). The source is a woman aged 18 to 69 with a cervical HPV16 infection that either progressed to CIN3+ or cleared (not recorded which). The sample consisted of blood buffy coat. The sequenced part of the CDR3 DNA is TGCGCCAGCAGCTGGGACACGCCGGACACCGGGGAG. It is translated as CASSWDTPDTGE. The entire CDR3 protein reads CASSWDTPDTGELFF.